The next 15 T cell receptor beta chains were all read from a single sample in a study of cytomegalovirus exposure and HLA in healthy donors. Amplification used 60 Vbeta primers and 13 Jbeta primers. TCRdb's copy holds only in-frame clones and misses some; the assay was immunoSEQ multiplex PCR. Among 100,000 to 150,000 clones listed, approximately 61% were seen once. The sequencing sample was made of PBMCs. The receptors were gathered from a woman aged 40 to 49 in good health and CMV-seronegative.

The CDR3 DNA is TGCGCCAGCAGCTTGGAACAGGGAAGGGGCTACACCTTC. Encoded protein: CASSLEQGRGYTF. The chain has TRBV5-1 and TRBJ1-2; the D gene is possibly TRBD1 (6 bases). The V and J ends lost 0 bases and 8 bases respectively, with 11 bases between them. Germline V gene sequence: CDR1 SGHRS, CDR2 YFSETQ. This CDR3 is 13 amino acids long. The variable domain in full, completed from reference TRBV5-1 and TRBJ1-2, reads KAGVTQTPRYLIKTRGQQVTLSCSPISGHRSVSWYQQTPGQGLQFLFEYFSETQRNKGNFPGRFSGRQFSNSRSEMNVSTLELGDSALYLCASSLEQGRGYTFGSGTRLTVV.

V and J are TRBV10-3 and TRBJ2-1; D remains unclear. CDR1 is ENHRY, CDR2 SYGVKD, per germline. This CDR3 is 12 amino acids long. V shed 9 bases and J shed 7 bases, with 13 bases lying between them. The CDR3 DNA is TGTGCCATGGCAGACGTCGGGAATGAGCAGTTCTTC. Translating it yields CAMADVGNEQFF.

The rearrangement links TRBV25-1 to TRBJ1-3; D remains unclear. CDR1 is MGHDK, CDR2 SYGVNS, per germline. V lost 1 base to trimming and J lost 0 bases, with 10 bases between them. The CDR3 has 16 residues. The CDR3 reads CASSEFSGYSGNTIYF. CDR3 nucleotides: TGTGCCAGCAGTGAATTTTCCGGTTACTCTGGAAACACCATATATTTT.

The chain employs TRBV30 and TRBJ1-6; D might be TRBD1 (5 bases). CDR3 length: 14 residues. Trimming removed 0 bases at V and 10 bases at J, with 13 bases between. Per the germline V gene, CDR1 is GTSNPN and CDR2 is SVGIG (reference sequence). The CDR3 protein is CAWSVTRVGSPLHF. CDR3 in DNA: TGTGCCTGGAGTGTCACCAGGGTTGGATCACCCCTCCACTTT.

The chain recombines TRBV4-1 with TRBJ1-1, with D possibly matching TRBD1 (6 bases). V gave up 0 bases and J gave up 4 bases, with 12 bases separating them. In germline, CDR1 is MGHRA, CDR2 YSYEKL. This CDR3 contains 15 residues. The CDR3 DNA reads TGCGCCAGCAGCCAAGATTCGCAGGGGACCACTGAAGCTTTCTTT. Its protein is CASSQDSQGTTEAFF.

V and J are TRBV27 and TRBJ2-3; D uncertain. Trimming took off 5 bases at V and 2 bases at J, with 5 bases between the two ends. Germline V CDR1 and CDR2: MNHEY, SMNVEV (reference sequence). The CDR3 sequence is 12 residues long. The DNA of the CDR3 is TGTGCCAGCAGTCTAAACACAGATACGCAGTATTTT. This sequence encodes CASSLNTDTQYF.

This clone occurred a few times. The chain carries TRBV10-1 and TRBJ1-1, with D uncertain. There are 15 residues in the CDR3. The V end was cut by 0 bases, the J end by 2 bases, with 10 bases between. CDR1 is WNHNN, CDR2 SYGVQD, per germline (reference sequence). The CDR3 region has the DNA TGCGCCAGCAGTGAGTCCATTGCGCGAAACACTGAAGCTTTCTTT. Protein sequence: CASSESIARNTEAFF.

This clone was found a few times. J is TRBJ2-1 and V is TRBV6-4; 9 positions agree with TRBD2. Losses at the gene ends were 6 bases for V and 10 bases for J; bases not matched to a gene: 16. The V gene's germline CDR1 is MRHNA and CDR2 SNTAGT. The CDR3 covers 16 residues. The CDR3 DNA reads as TGTGCCAGCAGCGAGGATAGGGCGGGGGGGCCGCAAGAGCAGTTCTTC. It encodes CASSEDRAGGPQEQFF.

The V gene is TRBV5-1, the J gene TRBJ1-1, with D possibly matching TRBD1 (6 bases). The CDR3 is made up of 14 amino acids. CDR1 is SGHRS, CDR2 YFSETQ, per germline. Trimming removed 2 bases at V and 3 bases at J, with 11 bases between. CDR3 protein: CASSLQGEDTEAFF. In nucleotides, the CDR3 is TGCGCCAGCAGCTTACAGGGAGAGGACACTGAAGCTTTCTTT.

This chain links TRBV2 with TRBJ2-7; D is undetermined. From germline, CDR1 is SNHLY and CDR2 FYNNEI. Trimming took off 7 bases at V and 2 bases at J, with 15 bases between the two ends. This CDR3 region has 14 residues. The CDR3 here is CASMNSGWTYEQYF. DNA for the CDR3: TGTGCCAGCATGAACTCAGGATGGACCTACGAGCAGTACTTC. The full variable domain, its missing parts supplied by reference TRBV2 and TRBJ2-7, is EPEVTQTPSHQVTQMGQEVILRCVPISNHLYFYWYRQILGQKVEFLVSFYNNEISEKSEIFDDQFSVERPDGSNFTLKIRSTKLEDSAMYFCASMNSGWTYEQYFGPGTRLTVT.

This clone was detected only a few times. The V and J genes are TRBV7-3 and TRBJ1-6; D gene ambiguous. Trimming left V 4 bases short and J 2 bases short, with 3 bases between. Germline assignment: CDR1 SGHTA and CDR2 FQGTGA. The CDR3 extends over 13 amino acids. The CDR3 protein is CASSSTYNSPLHF. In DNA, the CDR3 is TGTGCCAGCAGCTCTACCTATAATTCACCCCTCCACTTT.

This CDR3 is CASSLAGTGKEPLHF. In DNA, the CDR3 is TGTGCCAGCAGCTTAGCCGGGACAGGGAAAGAGCCCCTCCACTTT. V gene TRBV7-2 combines with J gene TRBJ1-6; 9 bases are a match to TRBD1. The germline gives CDR1 SGHTA, CDR2 FQGNSA. The CDR3 is 15 residues long. J was trimmed by 13 bases and V by 0 bases; bases with no gene match: 7. Based on the CDR3 plus reference TRBV7-2 and TRBJ1-6, the full variable domain is GAGVSQSPSNKVTEKGKDVELRCDPISGHTALYWYRQSLGQGLEFLIYFQGNSAPDKSGLPSDRFSAERTGGSVSTLTIQRTQQEDSAVYLCASSLAGTGKEPLHFGNGTRLTVT.

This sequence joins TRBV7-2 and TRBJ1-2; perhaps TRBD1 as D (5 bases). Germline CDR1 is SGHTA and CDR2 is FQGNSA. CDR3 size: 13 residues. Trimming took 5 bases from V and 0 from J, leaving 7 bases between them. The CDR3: CASSRQTNYGYTF. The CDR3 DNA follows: TGTGCCAGCAGCCGACAGACTAACTATGGCTACACCTTC.

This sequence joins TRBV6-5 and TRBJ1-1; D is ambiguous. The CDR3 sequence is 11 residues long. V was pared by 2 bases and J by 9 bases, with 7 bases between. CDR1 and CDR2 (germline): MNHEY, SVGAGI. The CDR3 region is CASSYREKAFF. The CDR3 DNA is TGTGCCAGCAGTTACAGGGAGAAAGCTTTCTTT.

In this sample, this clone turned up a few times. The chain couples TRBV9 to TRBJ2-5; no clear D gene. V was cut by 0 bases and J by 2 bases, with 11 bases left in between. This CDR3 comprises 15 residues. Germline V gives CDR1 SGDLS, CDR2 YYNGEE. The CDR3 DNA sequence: TGTGCCAGCAGCGTAGTGGCAGGATATCAAGAGACCCAGTACTTC. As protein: CASSVVAGYQETQYF.